These 9 T cell receptor beta chains came from one sample sequenced in a study of T cell responses to AZD1222 COVID-19 vaccine. The repertoire was sequenced with immunoSEQ multiplex PCR; TCRdb's copy has only in-frame clones and lacks some. The sample lists over 100,000 clones; roughly 89% were seen once. The sequences come from peripheral blood, collected on day 0 of AZD1222 vaccination. The receptors shown here come from an adult in good health.

This clone showed up just a few times. The chain carries TRBV7-8 and TRBJ2-1; D unresolved. Trimming removed 0 bases from V and 6 bases from J, with 18 bases in between. The CDR3 has 17 residues. Germline V gene sequence: CDR1 SGHVS, CDR2 FQNEAQ. The CDR3 bases are TGTGCCAGCAGCTTAGCGCTCCGGGCTGAGTCAGTCAATGAGCAGTTCTTC. Protein: CASSLALRAESVNEQFF.

V usage is TRBV6-5 and J usage is TRBJ2-3, with 14 positions matching TRBD2. The ends lost 6 bases at V and 3 bases at J; junction bases unmatched: 2. This CDR3 comprises 15 residues. Germline assignment: CDR1 MNHEY and CDR2 SVGAGI. Written as DNA, the CDR3 is TGTGCCAGCAGAAGACTAGCGGGGGGGACAGATACGCAGTATTTT. Its protein is CASRRLAGGTDTQYF.

A word on this clone: At one of its ends the junction is not consistent with the germline gene, which may arise from a read error. The chain carries TRBV25-1 and TRBJ2-7; D remains unclear. The length of the CDR3 is 11 residues. CDR1 is MGHDK, CDR2 SYGVNS, per germline. The CDR3 bases are TGTGCCAGCAGTGAAAGCAACCAAGTATCTTTC. Its translation: CASSESNQVSF.

The V call is TRBV4-3, the J call TRBJ2-2; 10 bases are shared with TRBD1. The J segment lost 4 bases and the V segment lost 4 bases, leaving 3 bases of the junction unmatched. The CDR3 is 15 residues long. CDR1 and CDR2 (germline): LGHNA, YSLEER. The CDR3 bases are TGCGCCAGCAGCCGCGGGACAGGGGCCACCGGGGAGCTGTTTTTT. Amino acid sequence: CASSRGTGATGELFF.

The rearrangement links TRBV7-3 to TRBJ2-2; D not certain. Trimming removed 1 base at V and 5 bases at J, with 8 bases between. The CDR3 is made up of 14 amino acids. The V gene's germline CDR1 is SGHTA and CDR2 FQGTGA. The CDR3 loop reads CASSLMAWTGELFF. The CDR3 DNA reads as TGTGCCAGCAGCTTAATGGCTTGGACCGGGGAGCTGTTTTTT.

The V call is TRBV28, the J call TRBJ1-2; a possible D gene is TRBD1 (6 bases). The CDR3 is made up of 12 amino acids. Between the trimmed V and J ends, which lost 3 bases and 7 bases, there was a span of 9 bases. Germline V gives CDR1 MDHEN, CDR2 SYDVKM. CDR3 coding DNA: TGTGCCAGCAGTTTGGGAGGGGGTGGCTACACCTTC. Residues: CASSLGGGGYTF.

The chain carries TRBV9 and TRBJ2-7, with D possibly being TRBD2 (6 bases). Looked up from germline, CDR1 is SGDLS and CDR2 is YYNGEE. This CDR3 has 15 amino acids. The germline V and J ends were trimmed by 0 bases and 5 bases, with 15 bases remaining between them. The CDR3 region has the DNA TGTGCCAGCAGCGTAGGGGCTAGCGTTAAACACGAGCAGTACTTC. Its translation is CASSVGASVKHEQYF. Based on the CDR3 plus reference TRBV9 and TRBJ2-7, the full variable domain is DSGVTQTPKHLITATGQRVTLRCSPRSGDLSVYWYQQSLDQGLQFLIQYYNGEERAKGNILERFSAQQFPDLHSELNLSSLELGDSALYFCASSVGASVKHEQYFGPGTRLTVT.

This clone was seen a single time. The chain is built from TRBV28 and TRBJ1-1; 7 bases are shared with TRBD1. Germline assignment: CDR1 MDHEN and CDR2 SYDVKM. After removal of 7 bases from V and 4 bases from J, the junction contained 12 bases not matched to a gene. CDR3 length: 15 amino acids. The CDR3 DNA is TGTGCCAGCACTGTTTCAGGGGGGGGGTTCACTGAAGCTTTCTTT. This sequence encodes CASTVSGGGFTEAFF.

The chain joins TRBV7-8 to TRBJ2-7; 13 bases are a match to TRBD2. J gave up 6 bases and V 2 bases, and 4 bases lay outside the gene matches. Germline assignment: CDR1 SGHVS and CDR2 FQNEAQ. This CDR3 is 15 amino acids long. The CDR3 nucleotides read TGTGCCAGCAGCTTACTCACTAGCGGGAGGGCCGAGCAGTACTTC. Encoded protein: CASSLLTSGRAEQYF.